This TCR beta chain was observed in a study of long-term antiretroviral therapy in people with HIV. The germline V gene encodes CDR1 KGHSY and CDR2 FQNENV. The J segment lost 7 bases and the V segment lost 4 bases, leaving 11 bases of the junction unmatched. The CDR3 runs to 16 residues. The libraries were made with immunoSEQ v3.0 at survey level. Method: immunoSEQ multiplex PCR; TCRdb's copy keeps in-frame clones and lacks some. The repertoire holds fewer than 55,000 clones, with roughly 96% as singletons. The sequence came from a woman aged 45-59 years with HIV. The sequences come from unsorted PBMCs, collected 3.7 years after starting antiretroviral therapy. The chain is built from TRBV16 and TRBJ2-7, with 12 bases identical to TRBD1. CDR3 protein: CASSPDPGQGAEEQYF. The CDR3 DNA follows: TGTGCCAGCAGCCCAGACCCGGGACAGGGGGCGGAGGAGCAGTACTTC.